This T cell receptor beta chain was captured in a study of shared clonotypes between healthy human individuals. Study-level points and caveats: Estimated clonotype richness was generally higher in naive than memory subsets.

CDR1 is SGHNT, CDR2 YYREEE, per germline (reference sequence). There are 15 residues in the CDR3. The ends were cut back, 2 bases at V and 1 base at J, with 9 bases in the middle. Terminally differentiated effector memory CD45RA+ cells were excluded by CCR7 positive selection of CD45RO-negative cells. Profiled with immunoSEQ multiplex PCR; TCRdb holds only in-frame clones, not every one. The sample yields 750,000 to 1,000,000 clones, 80% to 95% seen once. On this clone itself: Its antigen remains unidentified.

This clonotype was obtained from a man aged 30-40 years in good health. The chain is built from TRBV5-4 and TRBJ2-2, with D maybe TRBD1 (5 bases). The specimen sequenced was naive CD8+ T cells sorted from blood. The CDR3 DNA is TGTGCCAGCAGCTTCCCTGGACAGAACACCGGGGAGCTGTTTTTT. Its protein is CASSFPGQNTGELFF.